This TCR beta chain was profiled in a study of T-cell reconstitution after alpha-beta-depleted transplantation in children. A library of TCRbeta sequences, prepared with unique molecular identifiers, was generated. One entry per CDR3 protein results from TCRdb running MiXCR on the PCR reads. The repertoire includes 330,000 or so distinct CDR3 sequences, 10% of them detected once, and roughly 7.1% sits in the top ten. V was clipped by 10 bases and J by 5 bases; unmatched bases: 13. Germline V lookup: CDR1 SGHVS, CDR2 FQNEAQ. The CDR3 is 14 residues long. Of note for this clonotype: A single base separates this from a much larger clone, so it may be a read error. No conserved phenylalanine or tryptophan ends this CDR3, so it is likely a read error.

The receptor was isolated from a boy younger than two with acute myeloid leukemia, due to receive a stem cell transplant. The gene calls are TRBV7-8 and TRBJ2-7, with 8 bases that match TRBD2. Specimen: PBMCs, collected before TCRalphabeta/CD19-depleted stem cell transplant. The CDR3 DNA is TGTGCCACCCAAGGGTTTAGCGGGGCCCACGAGCAGTACTGC. This encodes CATQGFSGAHEQYC.